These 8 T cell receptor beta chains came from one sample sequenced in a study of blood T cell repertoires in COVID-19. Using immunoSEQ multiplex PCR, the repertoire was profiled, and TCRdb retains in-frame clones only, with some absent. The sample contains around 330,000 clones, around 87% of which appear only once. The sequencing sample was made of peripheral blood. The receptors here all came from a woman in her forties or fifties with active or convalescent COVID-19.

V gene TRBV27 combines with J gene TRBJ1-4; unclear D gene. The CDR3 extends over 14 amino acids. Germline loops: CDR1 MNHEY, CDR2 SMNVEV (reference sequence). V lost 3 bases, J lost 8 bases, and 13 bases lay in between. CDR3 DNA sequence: TGTGCCAGCAGTTTTGACGGGAGAGGGGAAAAACTGTTTTTT. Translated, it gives CASSFDGRGEKLFF. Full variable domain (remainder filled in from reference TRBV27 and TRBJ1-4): EAQVTQNPRYLITVTGKKLTVTCSQNMNHEYMSWYRQDPGLGLRQIYYSMNVEVTDKGDVPEGYKVSRKEKRNFPLILESPSPNQTSLYFCASSFDGRGEKLFFGSGTQLSVL.

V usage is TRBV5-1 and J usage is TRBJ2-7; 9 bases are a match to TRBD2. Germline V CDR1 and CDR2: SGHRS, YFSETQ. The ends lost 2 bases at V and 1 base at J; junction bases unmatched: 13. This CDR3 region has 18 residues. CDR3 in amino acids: CASSFSVTSGGMSYEQYF. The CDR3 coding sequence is TGCGCCAGCAGCTTCTCCGTAACAAGCGGGGGGATGTCCTACGAGCAGTACTTC. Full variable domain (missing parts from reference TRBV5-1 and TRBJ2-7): KAGVTQTPRYLIKTRGQQVTLSCSPISGHRSVSWYQQTPGQGLQFLFEYFSETQRNKGNFPGRFSGRQFSNSRSEMNVSTLELGDSALYLCASSFSVTSGGMSYEQYFGPGTRLTVT.

CDR3 nucleotide sequence: TGCAGTGCTAGTATCCTTAGGGGGCTAAACGAGCAGTACTTC. It specifies CSASILRGLNEQYF. The gene calls are TRBV20-1 and TRBJ2-7; TRBD1 matches 7 bases. V shed 3 bases, J shed 5 bases, and the junction held 10 bases outside the gene matches. The V gene's germline CDR1 is DFQATT and CDR2 SNEGSKA (reference sequence). This CDR3 is 14 amino acids long.

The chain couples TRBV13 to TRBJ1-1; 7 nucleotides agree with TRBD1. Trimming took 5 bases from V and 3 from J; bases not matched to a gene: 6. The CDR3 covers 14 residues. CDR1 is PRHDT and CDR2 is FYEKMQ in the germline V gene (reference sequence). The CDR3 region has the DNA TGTGCCAGCAGCCCTAGGGACAGCTACACTGAAGCTTTCTTT. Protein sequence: CASSPRDSYTEAFF.

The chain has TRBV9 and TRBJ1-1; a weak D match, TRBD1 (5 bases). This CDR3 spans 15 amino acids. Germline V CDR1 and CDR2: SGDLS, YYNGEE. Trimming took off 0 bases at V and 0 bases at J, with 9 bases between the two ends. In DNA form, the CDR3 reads TGTGCCAGCAGCGTAGGTGGACACGTGAACACTGAAGCTTTCTTT. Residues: CASSVGGHVNTEAFF.

In nucleotides, the CDR3 is TGTGCCAGCAGCGTAGCGGGAGGGTTGGACACTGAAGCTTTCTTT. It encodes CASSVAGGLDTEAFF. The gene calls are TRBV9 and TRBJ1-1; D is uncertain. There are 15 residues in the CDR3. Per the germline V gene, CDR1 is SGDLS and CDR2 is YYNGEE. The V and J ends lost 0 bases and 3 bases respectively, with 12 bases between them.

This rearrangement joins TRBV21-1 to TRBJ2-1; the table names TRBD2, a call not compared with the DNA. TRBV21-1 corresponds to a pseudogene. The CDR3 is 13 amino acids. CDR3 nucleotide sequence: TGTGCCAGCAGCAAAGAGAGGGTCAATGAGCAGTTCTTC. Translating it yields CASSKERVNEQFF.

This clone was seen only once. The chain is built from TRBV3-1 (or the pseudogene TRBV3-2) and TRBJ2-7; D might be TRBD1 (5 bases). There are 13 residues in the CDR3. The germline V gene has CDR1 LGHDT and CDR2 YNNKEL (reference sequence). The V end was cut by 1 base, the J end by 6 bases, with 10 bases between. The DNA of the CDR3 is TGTGCCAGCAGCCAAGCTGAGCAGGGCGAGCAGTACTTC. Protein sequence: CASSQAEQGEQYF.